The 8 T cell receptor beta chains below come from one sample, sequenced in a study of T cell responses to AZD1222 COVID-19 vaccine (dated by TCRdb to the early 2020s). The intended sense of this specimen's time point label: baseline before first vaccination. The library relied on the immunoSEQ multiplex PCR assay. TCRdb limited this immuneACCESS table to in-frame rearrangements with V and J called. A share of clones is missing; checked studies link under half to unresolved V genes, and the rest is unexplained. This sample lists under 150,000 clones; roughly 87% were detected once. The ten biggest clones cover around 7.5% of the sample. The sequenced sample was peripheral blood, obtained on day 0 of AZD1222 vaccination. These receptor sequences come from an adult in good health.

V and J are TRBV9 and TRBJ1-2, with D possibly TRBD1 on 5 matching bases. This CDR3 contains 11 residues. Trimming removed 3 bases from V and 9 bases from J, with 9 bases in between. The germline V gene has CDR1 SGDLS and CDR2 YYNGEE. Here the CDR3 reads CASSALGRYTF. CDR3 coding DNA: TGTGCCAGCAGCGCCCTGGGACGCTACACCTTC.

Only one count was recorded for this clone. The genes are TRBV5-8 and TRBJ1-2, with 10 bases that match TRBD1. The J segment lost 0 bases and the V segment lost 4 bases, leaving 3 bases of the junction unmatched. The CDR3 length is 15 residues. Germline V gene sequence: CDR1 SGHTS, CDR2 YDEGEE. The CDR3 sequence is CASSVTGGTNYGYTF. The CDR3 region has the DNA TGTGCCAGCAGCGTGACAGGGGGCACTAACTATGGCTACACCTTC.

This chain connects TRBV9 to TRBJ2-5, with 8 bases lining up with TRBD2. The germline gives CDR1 SGDLS, CDR2 YYNGEE. The CDR3 totals 16 residues. V shed 0 bases and J 3 bases; nucleotides not matched to a gene: 7. The CDR3 protein is CASSVALSGEEETQYF. CDR3 nucleotide sequence: TGTGCCAGCAGCGTAGCTCTTAGCGGGGAAGAAGAGACCCAGTACTTC.

The chain links TRBV7-2 to TRBJ2-1; D call uncertain. Trimming pared 5 bases from V and 3 bases from J, leaving 5 bases between. Per the germline V gene, CDR1 is SGHTA and CDR2 is FQGNSA. The CDR3 consists of 12 residues. The CDR3 protein is CASSLIYNEQFF. For the CDR3, the DNA is TGTGCCAGCAGCCTTATCTACAATGAGCAGTTCTTC.

The chain joins TRBV5-1 to TRBJ1-1; no definite D call. Trimming stripped 0 bases from V and 0 bases from J, with 12 bases between. Germline V gene data show CDR1 as SGHRS and CDR2 as YFSETQ. The CDR3 runs to 16 residues. CDR3 protein: CASSLGAASMNTEAFF. For the CDR3, the DNA is TGCGCCAGCAGCTTGGGGGCAGCAAGTATGAACACTGAAGCTTTCTTT.

The chain is built from TRBV28 and TRBJ1-1; D uncertain. V was pared by 6 bases and J by 4 bases, with 18 bases between. This CDR3 is built from 15 residues. The germline V gene has CDR1 MDHEN and CDR2 SYDVKM. The chain's CDR3 is CASSPIGEVGTEAFF. The CDR3, as DNA: TGTGCCAGCAGCCCTATTGGCGAAGTGGGCACTGAAGCTTTCTTT.

The chain joins TRBV6-1 to TRBJ1-1, with D unresolved. V lost 0 bases and J 6 bases, leaving 11 bases between the germline ends. CDR1 and CDR2 from the germline V gene are MNHNS and SASEGT. The CDR3 consists of 14 residues. The CDR3 here is CASSEALSSPEAFF. The CDR3 nucleotides read TGTGCCAGCAGTGAAGCACTGAGTAGCCCTGAAGCTTTCTTT.

V is TRBV28 and J is TRBJ1-2; D may be TRBD1 (5 bases). Germline lookup yields CDR1 MDHEN and CDR2 SYDVKM. This CDR3 is built from 13 residues. Trimming left V 7 bases short and J 7 bases short, with 16 bases between. CDR3 amino acids: CASNSERGGGYTF. The DNA of the CDR3 is TGTGCCAGCAACAGCGAGAGGGGAGGTGGCTACACCTTC.